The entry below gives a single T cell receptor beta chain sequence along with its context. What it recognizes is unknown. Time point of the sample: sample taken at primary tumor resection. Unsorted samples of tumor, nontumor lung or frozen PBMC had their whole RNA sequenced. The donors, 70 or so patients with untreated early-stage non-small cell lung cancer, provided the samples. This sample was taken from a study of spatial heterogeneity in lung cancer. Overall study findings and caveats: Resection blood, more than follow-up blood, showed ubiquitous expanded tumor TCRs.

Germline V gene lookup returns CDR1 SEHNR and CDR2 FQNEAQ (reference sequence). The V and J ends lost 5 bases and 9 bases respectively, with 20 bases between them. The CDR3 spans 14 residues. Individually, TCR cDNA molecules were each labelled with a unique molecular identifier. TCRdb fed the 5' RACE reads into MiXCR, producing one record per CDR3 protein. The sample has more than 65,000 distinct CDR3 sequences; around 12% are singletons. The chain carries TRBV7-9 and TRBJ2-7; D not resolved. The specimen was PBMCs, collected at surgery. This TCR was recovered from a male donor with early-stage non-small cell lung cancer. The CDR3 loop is CASSPVLDPVGQYF. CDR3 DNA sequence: TGTGCCAGCAGCCCCGTTCTAGACCCCGTGGGGCAGTACTTC.